This T cell receptor beta chain was sequenced in a study of T cell responses to AZD1222 COVID-19 vaccine. General study points: A reported finding is that nearly half of spike-specific TCRs target unmutated variant regions. Just a handful of AZD1222 recipients were seropositive at baseline. The donors showed a predominance of white British ancestry and of females, with possible underestimation of clonal diversity.

The repertoire was sequenced with immunoSEQ multiplex PCR; TCRdb's copy has only in-frame clones and lacks some. This sample has 150,000 or so clones, with roughly nine tenths found just once. On this clone: No antigen is known for it.

Per germline, CDR1 LGHNT and CDR2 FRNRAP. Between the trimmed V and J ends, which lost 0 bases and 4 bases, there was a span of 13 bases. CDR3 length equals 16 residues. The TCR was taken from an adult in good health. The chain carries TRBV12-5 and TRBJ2-1; D ambiguous. The material was peripheral blood, obtained on day 0 of AZD1222 vaccination. The CDR3 reads CASGLVGSEWYNEQFF. The CDR3 DNA follows: TGTGCTAGTGGTTTGGTAGGTAGTGAGTGGTACAATGAGCAGTTCTTC.